These 6 T cell receptor beta chains came from one sample sequenced in a study of T-cell reconstitution after alpha-beta-depleted transplantation in children (dated by TCRdb to between 2015 and 2016). Libraries came from PCR. The sequencing machine was an Illumina HiSeq 2500. TCR libraries were prepared with molecular barcoding, using unique molecular identifiers to normalize TCRbeta repertoire quantification. TCRdb trimmed the raw reads at Q25, called clones with MiXCR and kept productive beta chains. Here each entry gathers all rows of one CDR3 protein and keeps the most common genes and DNA. Present in this sample are about 420,000 distinct CDR3 sequences, 11% of which were seen just once. The top ten clones comprise about 5% of the sample. The input for sequencing was PBMCs from the stem cell graft donor, taken from the stem cell graft. Source of these receptors: a human donor who donated a stem cell graft to a child with acute myeloid leukemia.

This clonotype was seen many times. V and J are TRBV5-1 and TRBJ2-7, with 9 bases identical to TRBD1. The CDR3 is 14 residues long. V dropped 0 bases and J dropped 6; count of bases not matched to a gene: 4. Germline CDR1 is SGHRS and CDR2 is YFSETQ. The CDR3 nucleotides read TGCGCCAGCAGCTTGGGGACAGGGGTCTCCGAGCAGTACGTC. It yields the protein CASSLGTGVSEQYV.

The chain is built from TRBV29-1 and TRBJ2-2, with D maybe TRBD1 (5 bases). V lost 0 bases and J lost 4, with 12 bases in between. The CDR3 runs to 15 residues. Germline V gene data show CDR1 as SQVTM and CDR2 as ANQGSEA. The CDR3 reads CSVEEAQGATGELFF. Written as DNA, the CDR3 is TGCAGCGTTGAAGAGGCTCAGGGTGCCACCGGGGAGCTGTTTTTT.

The genes are TRBV12-3 or TRBV12-4 and TRBJ2-1; D assignment may be TRBD1 or TRBD2 (5 bases each). The CDR3 runs to 14 residues. Trimming removed 5 bases at V and 2 bases at J, with 10 bases between. The CDR3 here is CASSDRDPYNEQFF. For the CDR3, the DNA is TGTGCCAGCAGTGACCGGGACCCCTACAATGAGCAGTTCTTC.

This clonotype was counted a few times. The rearrangement links TRBV5-1 to TRBJ2-1; 12 bases match TRBD1. This CDR3 comprises 15 residues. Trimming took 4 bases from V and 8 from J; bases not matched to a gene: 7. Germline V CDR1 and CDR2: SGHRS, YFSETQ. CDR3 coding DNA: TGCGCCAGCAGCGGGGACAGGGGGCATTGGGATGAGCAGTTCTTC. It translates to CASSGDRGHWDEQFF.

This clonotype has more than one count but fewer than ten. Its ends do not fully match the called genes, so a read error is possible. The gene calls are TRBV20-1 and TRBJ2-1; D is perhaps TRBD2 (6 bases). CDR3 length: 15 amino acids. Germline CDR1 reads DFQATT; CDR2 reads SNEGSKA (reference sequence). The CDR3 region is CCAATRSGGYNEQFF. The CDR3 coding sequence is TGCTGTGCTGCTACACGCAGCGGAGGGTACAATGAGCAGTTCTTC.

This clonotype was found a few times. The rearrangement uses TRBV29-1 and TRBJ2-2, with unresolved D. In germline, CDR1 is SQVTM, CDR2 ANQGSEA. The CDR3 contains 13 residues. Trimming removed 3 bases at V and 0 bases at J, with 5 bases between. The CDR3 DNA follows: TGCAGCGTTGACGGCGCGAACACCGGGGAGCTGTTTTTT. This sequence encodes CSVDGANTGELFF.